Reported below is one T cell receptor (beta chain). The sample comes from a study of CD8+ T cells in alopecia areata. Peripheral blood and lesional scalp punch biopsies came from alopecia areata patients. Extraction and reverse transcription of RNA yielded cDNA as the sequencing template. Profiling relied on immunoSEQ multiplex PCR, and the TCRdb table lists in-frame clones only, not all of them. The table lists some 22,000 clones, around 56% of them singletons. Per germline, CDR1 MGHRA and CDR2 YSYEKL. CDR3 length: 11 amino acids. The V and J ends lost 4 bases and 9 bases respectively, with 7 bases between them.

The rearrangement uses TRBV4-1 and TRBJ2-1, with D perhaps being TRBD1 or TRBD2 (5 bases each). The sequenced sample consisted of NKG2D-high CD8+ T cells sorted from blood. This receptor was identified in a human donor with alopecia areata. CDR3 amino acids: CASSPGSEQFF. The CDR3 nucleotides read TGCGCCAGCAGCCCAGGGAGTGAGCAGTTCTTC.